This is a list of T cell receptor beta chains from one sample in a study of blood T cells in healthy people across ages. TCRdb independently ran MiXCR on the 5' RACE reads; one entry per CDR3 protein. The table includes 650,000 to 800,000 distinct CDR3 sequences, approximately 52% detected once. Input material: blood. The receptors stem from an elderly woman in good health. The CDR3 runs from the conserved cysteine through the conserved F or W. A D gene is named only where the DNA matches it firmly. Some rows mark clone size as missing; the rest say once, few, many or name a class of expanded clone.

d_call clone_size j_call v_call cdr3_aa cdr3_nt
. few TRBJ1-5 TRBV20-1 CSALTPGVGVNRNQPQHF TGCAGTGCACTCACACCAGGGGTCGGGGTCAATCGTAATCAGCCCCAGCATTTT
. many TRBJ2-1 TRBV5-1 CASSGGSTVGLYNEQFF TGCGCCAGCAGTGGGGGATCAACGGTGGGGCTTTACAATGAGCAGTTCTTC
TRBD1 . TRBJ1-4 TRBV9 CASSVGGQGNEKLFF TGTGCCAGCAGCGTAGGGGGACAGGGGAATGAAAAACTGTTTTTT
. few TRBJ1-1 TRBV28 CASSPLGYNTEAFF TGTGCCAGCAGTCCACTAGGTTATAACACTGAAGCTTTCTTT
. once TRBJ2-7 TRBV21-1 CASSKETTRSYEQYF TGTGCCAGCAGCAAAGAGACCACCCGCTCCTACGAGCAGTACTTC
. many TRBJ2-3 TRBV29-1 CSVVSDTQYF TGCAGCGTTGTCTCAGATACGCAGTATTTT
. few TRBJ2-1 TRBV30 CAWSVVSGSGRVGSYNEQFF TGTGCCTGGAGTGTCGTGTCCGGTAGCGGTAGGGTGGGCTCCTACAATGAGCAGTTCTTC
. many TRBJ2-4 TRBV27 CASSGWGERAKNIQYF TGTGCCAGCAGCGGGTGGGGAGAGAGGGCCAAAAACATTCAGTACTTC
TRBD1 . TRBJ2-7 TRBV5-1 CASSFRDSEQYF TGCGCCAGCAGCTTCCGGGACAGCGAGCAGTACTTC
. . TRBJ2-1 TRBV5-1 CASSFPGPSNEQFF TGCGCCAGCAGCTTTCCGGGACCTAGCAATGAGCAGTTCTTC
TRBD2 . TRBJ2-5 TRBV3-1 CASSNPFGRERYQETQYF TGTGCCAGCAGCAACCCCTTTGGGCGGGAGCGTTACCAAGAGACCCAGTACTTC
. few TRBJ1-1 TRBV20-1 CSASRGPGTEAFF TGCAGTGCTAGCAGGGGACCGGGCACTGAAGCTTTCTTT
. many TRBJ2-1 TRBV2 CASSEDMPNEQFF TGTGCCAGCAGTGAAGATATGCCCAACGAGCAGTTCTTC
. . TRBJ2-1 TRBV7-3 CTSSPAEVYNEQFF TGTACCAGCAGCCCAGCGGAAGTCTACAATGAGCAGTTCTTC
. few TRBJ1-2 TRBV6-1 CASSDAGTRNYGYTF TGTGCCAGCAGTGACGCGGGGACAAGAAACTATGGCTACACCTTC
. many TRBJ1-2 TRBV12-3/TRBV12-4 CASRTGLANYGYTF TGTGCCAGCAGGACAGGATTAGCGAACTATGGCTACACCTTC
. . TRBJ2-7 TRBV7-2 CASSLVGAEAYEQYF TGTGCCAGCAGCTTAGTCGGAGCGGAGGCCTACGAGCAGTACTTC
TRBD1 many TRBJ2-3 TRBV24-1 CATRGQGPVSGLDTQYF TGTGCCACCAGAGGACAGGGTCCTGTATCAGGACTGGATACGCAGTATTTT
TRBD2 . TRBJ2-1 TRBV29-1 CSVYKTAGYNEQFF TGCAGCGTGTACAAGACAGCGGGGTACAATGAGCAGTTCTTC
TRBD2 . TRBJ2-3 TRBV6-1 CASRLAGGREGTDTQYF TGTGCCAGCAGACTAGCGGGGGGCCGAGAGGGCACAGATACGCAGTATTTT
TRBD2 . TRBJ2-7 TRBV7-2 CASSLASGGYEQYF TGTGCCAGCAGCTTAGCCAGCGGGGGATACGAGCAGTACTTC
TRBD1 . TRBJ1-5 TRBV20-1 CSAREPDRLNQPQHF TGCAGTGCTAGAGAACCGGACAGGCTCAATCAGCCCCAGCATTTT
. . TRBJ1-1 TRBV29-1 CSVRTGRTEAFF TGCAGCGTCCGAACAGGGAGGACTGAAGCTTTCTTT